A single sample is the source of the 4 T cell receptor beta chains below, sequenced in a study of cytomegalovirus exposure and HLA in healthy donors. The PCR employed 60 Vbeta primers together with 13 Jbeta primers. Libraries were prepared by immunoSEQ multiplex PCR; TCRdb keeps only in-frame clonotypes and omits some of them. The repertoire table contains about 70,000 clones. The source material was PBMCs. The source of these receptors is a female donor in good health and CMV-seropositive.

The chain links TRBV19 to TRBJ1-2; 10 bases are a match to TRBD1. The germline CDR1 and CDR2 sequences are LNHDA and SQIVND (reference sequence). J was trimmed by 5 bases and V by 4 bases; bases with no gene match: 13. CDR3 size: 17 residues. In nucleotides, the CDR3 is TGTGCCAGTAGTAGCCGGGACAGGGGACAGGGACTTTATGGCTACACCTTC. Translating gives CASSSRDRGQGLYGYTF. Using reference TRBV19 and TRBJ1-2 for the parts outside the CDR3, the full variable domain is DGGITQSPKYLFRKEGQNVTLSCEQNLNHDAMYWYRQDPGQGLRLIYYSQIVNDFQKGDIAEGYSVSREKKESFPLTVTSAQKNPTAFYLCASSSRDRGQGLYGYTFGSGTRLTVV.

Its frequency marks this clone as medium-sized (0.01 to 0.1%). CDR3 protein: CASSQDVGAGGTDTQYF. CDR3 bases: TGTGCCAGCAGCCAAGACGTTGGGGCTGGGGGCACAGATACGCAGTATTTT. The V gene is TRBV4-2, the J gene TRBJ2-3; maybe TRBD1 (5 bases). This CDR3 region has 17 residues. The germline V gene has CDR1 LGHNA and CDR2 YNFKEQ. Trimming stripped 0 bases from V and 1 base from J, with 14 bases between.

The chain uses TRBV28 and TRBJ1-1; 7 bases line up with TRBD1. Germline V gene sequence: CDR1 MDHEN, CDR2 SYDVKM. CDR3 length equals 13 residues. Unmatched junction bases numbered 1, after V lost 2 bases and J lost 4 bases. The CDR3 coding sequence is TGTGCCAGCAGTTTAAGGACAGGCACTGAAGCTTTCTTT. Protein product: CASSLRTGTEAFF.

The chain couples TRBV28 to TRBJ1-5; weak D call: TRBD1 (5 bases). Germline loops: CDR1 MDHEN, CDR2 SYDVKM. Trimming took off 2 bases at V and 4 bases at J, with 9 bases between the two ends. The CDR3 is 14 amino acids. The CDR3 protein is CASSLGGNNQPQHF. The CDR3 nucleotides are TGTGCCAGCAGTTTAGGGGGGAATAATCAGCCCCAGCATTTT. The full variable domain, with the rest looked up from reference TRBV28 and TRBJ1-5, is DVKVTQSSRYLVKRTGEKVFLECVQDMDHENMFWYRQDPGLGLRLIYFSYDVKMKEKGDIPEGYSVSREKKERFSLILESASTNQTSMYLCASSLGGNNQPQHFGDGTRLSIL.